This T cell receptor beta chain stems from a study of cytomegalovirus exposure and HLA in healthy donors. Overall study findings and caveats: Clonal expansion was found to be greater in HLA-associated TCR beta chains than in equally common others in a later analysis. TCR beta chains numbering under 200 were designated cytomegalovirus-associated.

This clone was observed a handful of times. The antigen remains unidentified. Use of 60 Vbeta and 13 Jbeta primers characterized the PCR. Clones were read by immunoSEQ multiplex PCR, and TCRdb kept only the in-frame ones, dropping some. In the table there are around 100,000 clones, 74% of which are singletons. Germline V gene data show CDR1 as SGHAT and CDR2 as FQNNGV. The CDR3 consists of 15 residues. The junction had 5 bases not matched to a gene; V was cut back by 5 bases and J by 2 bases. Sequencing was performed on PBMCs. The sequence was obtained from a man between 50 and 59 years old in good health and CMV-seropositive. The chain combines TRBV11-2 with TRBJ1-2; 10 bases line up with TRBD1. This CDR3 is CASSTSTGGNYGYTF. In DNA form, the CDR3 reads TGTGCCAGCAGCACCTCGACAGGGGGCAACTATGGCTACACCTTC.